This T cell receptor (beta chain) is from a study of shared clonotypes between healthy human individuals. Turning to the study itself: Plates per donor: three CD4 naive, three CD4 memory, two CD8 naive, one CD8 memory.

In the authors' workflow: Filtering differed for immunoSEQ, which gave only junction sequences without quality scores. Measured with immunoSEQ multiplex PCR; TCRdb has only the in-frame clones, and not every one. The V and J calls and the clone size are those of that table, but D and trimming were determined from the DNA. Of millions of clones listed, around nine tenths are singletons. The TCR comes from a man younger than 35 in good health. The sample was naive CD4+ T cells sorted from blood. Specified subset: CD45RA+ positively selected.

CDR3 in amino acids: CASSHPQGADGYTF. CDR3 nucleotide sequence: TGCGCCAGCAGTCATCCCCAAGGGGCTGATGGCTACACCTTC. The chain has TRBV23-1 and TRBJ1-2; maybe TRBD1 (5 bases). Being an ORF, TRBV23-1 has a function that is uncertain. The CDR3 consists of 14 residues. Trimming removed 3 bases from V and 6 bases from J, with 14 bases in between.